The 24 T cell receptor beta chains listed next were all sequenced from one sample in a study of T cell repertoires in cytomegalovirus infection (dated by TCRdb to the late 2010s). These reads were obtained on an Illumina HiSeq 1500. TCRdb reanalyzed the raw reads on its own, using fastp at Q25 for trimming and MiXCR for clone calling, and kept in-frame beta chains. Every distinct CDR3 protein forms one entry, paired with its most common genes and DNA. The sample contains roughly 500,000 distinct CDR3 sequences, about 11% of them found a single time. Jointly, the top ten make up 10% to 13% of the sample. The specimen sequenced was PBMCs. The receptors were gathered from a human donor in good health (CMV status not recorded). Some clones in this sample may be carry-over from other donors' samples.

This clonotype was counted many times. CDR3 bases: TGTGCCAGCACCAGCAGCTACGGCTATGGCTACACCTTC. Protein sequence: CASTSSYGYGYTF. The chain carries TRBV25-1 and TRBJ1-2; D gene uncertain. Germline loops: CDR1 MGHDK, CDR2 SYGVNS. The length of the CDR3 is 13 residues. V lost 7 bases, J lost 4 bases, and 13 bases lay in between.

This clonotype has a count of ten or more. The chain carries TRBV20-1 and TRBJ2-1; TRBD2 is a possible D gene (5 bases). The CDR3 runs to 15 residues. Trimming took 4 bases from V and 2 from J, leaving 15 bases between them. Per germline, CDR1 DFQATT and CDR2 SNEGSKA (reference sequence). This chain's CDR3 is CSANDLPGTYNEQFF. The CDR3 DNA reads TGCAGTGCTAACGACTTACCGGGGACCTACAATGAGCAGTTCTTC.

This clonotype has a handful of counts. V gene TRBV5-1 combines with J gene TRBJ1-2, with TRBD1 as a possible D gene (5 bases). V lost 4 bases and J lost 0, with 10 bases in between. Germline CDR1 reads SGHRS; CDR2 reads YFSETQ. CDR3 length equals 14 residues. The CDR3 spells CASSKDTANYGYTF. DNA for the CDR3: TGCGCCAGCAGCAAGGACACAGCTAACTATGGCTACACCTTC. Combining the CDR3 with reference TRBV5-1 and TRBJ1-2 gives the whole variable domain KAGVTQTPRYLIKTRGQQVTLSCSPISGHRSVSWYQQTPGQGLQFLFEYFSETQRNKGNFPGRFSGRQFSNSRSEMNVSTLELGDSALYLCASSKDTANYGYTFGSGTRLTVV.

The chain is built from TRBV3-1 and TRBJ1-1, with no clear D. This CDR3 has 14 amino acids. CDR1 is LGHDT and CDR2 is YNNKEL in the germline V gene (reference sequence). V dropped 4 bases and J dropped 3 bases, with 12 bases sitting between them. The DNA for the CDR3 is TGTGCCAGCAGCCTCACAGCCTCGGACACTGAAGCTTTCTTT. It yields the protein CASSLTASDTEAFF.

The chain employs TRBV29-1 and TRBJ2-1; the D call may be TRBD1 or TRBD2 (5 bases each). V dropped 3 bases and J dropped 7 bases, with 19 bases sitting between them. Germline loops: CDR1 SQVTM, CDR2 ANQGSEA. The CDR3 has 15 amino acids. The CDR3 DNA reads TGCAGCGTTGATGGGGACGGATGGTTGTCAAATGAGCAGTTCTTC. Amino acid sequence: CSVDGDGWLSNEQFF.

The V gene is TRBV4-2, the J gene TRBJ1-2; 7 bases match TRBD1. V trimming: 0 bases; J trimming: 7 bases; junction bases outside the gene matches: 2. The CDR3 spans 13 residues. CDR1 LGHNA and CDR2 YNFKEQ come from the germline V gene. The CDR3 here is CASSQEEGAGYTF. As DNA, the CDR3 is TGTGCCAGCAGCCAAGAGGAGGGGGCTGGCTACACCTTC.

This clonotype was counted at least ten times. The chain has TRBV5-1 and TRBJ2-1; 11 positions agree with TRBD2. V dropped 4 bases and J dropped 4; count of bases not matched to a gene: 7. CDR1 SGHRS and CDR2 YFSETQ come from the germline V gene. The CDR3 covers 16 residues. In DNA form, the CDR3 reads TGCGCCAGCAGCCCCCTGACTAGCGGGGTATACAATGAGCAGTTCTTC. This sequence encodes CASSPLTSGVYNEQFF.

This clonotype has more than one count but fewer than ten. The chain recombines TRBV28 with TRBJ2-5; 9 nucleotides match TRBD1. Germline CDR1 is MDHEN and CDR2 is SYDVKM. The ends lost 7 bases at V and 5 bases at J; junction bases unmatched: 11. This CDR3 region has 15 residues. The CDR3 loop is CASTPIDRGRETQYF. The CDR3 DNA reads as TGTGCCAGCACTCCAATCGACAGGGGGAGGGAGACCCAGTACTTC.

This clonotype was detected a few times. The chain is built from TRBV9 and TRBJ2-7, with 7 bases identical to TRBD2. V was pared by 4 bases and J by 6 bases, with 7 bases of the junction left unmatched. Germline loops: CDR1 SGDLS, CDR2 YYNGEE. The CDR3 spans 13 residues. Here the CDR3 DNA reads TGTGCCAGCAGCCCTAGACTAGCTCTCGAGCAGTACTTC. Amino acids: CASSPRLALEQYF.

This clonotype was picked up many times. V and J are TRBV7-9 and TRBJ2-3, with no clear D. Germline V gene lookup returns CDR1 SEHNR and CDR2 FQNEAQ (reference sequence). CDR3 length: 11 amino acids. Trimming left V 7 bases short and J 1 base short, with 3 bases between. In DNA form, the CDR3 reads TGTGCCAGCACCGGCACAGATACGCAGTATTTT. This encodes CASTGTDTQYF.

This clonotype was seen ten or more times. V is TRBV24-1 and J is TRBJ2-2; D remains ambiguous. CDR1 KGHDR and CDR2 SFDVKD come from the germline V gene. The V gene lost 5 bases and the J gene lost 0 bases, with 18 bases spanning the gap. This CDR3 is 18 amino acids long. The DNA for the CDR3 is TGTGCCACCAGTGGCTATGACGGCACAATCGCGAACACCGGGGAGCTGTTTTTT. Translation: CATSGYDGTIANTGELFF.

This clonotype occurred a few times. The J gene is TRBJ2-3, the V gene TRBV9; TRBD2 aligns across 9 bases. Germline loops: CDR1 SGDLS, CDR2 YYNGEE. The CDR3 has 15 amino acids. Unmatched junction bases numbered 7, after V lost 0 bases and J lost 8 bases. The DNA of the CDR3 is TGTGCCAGCAGCGTAGTTAGCGGGGGAGGTGGTACGCAGTATTTT. Protein product: CASSVVSGGGGTQYF.

There are many counts of this clonotype. The chain combines TRBV4-2 with TRBJ2-7; 7 bases are a match to TRBD1. There are 14 residues in the CDR3. Germline V lookup: CDR1 LGHNA, CDR2 YNFKEQ. The V segment lost 3 bases and the J segment 2 bases; nucleotides outside the gene matches: 4. CDR3 residues: CASSQGTATYEQYF. The CDR3 DNA reads TGTGCCAGCAGCCAGGGGACAGCGACCTACGAGCAGTACTTC.

Concerning this clonotype: The junction differs from germline at one of its ends, possibly a read error. The gene calls are TRBV5-6 and TRBJ1-1; D perhaps matches TRBD1 (6 bases). This CDR3 contains 15 residues. The germline V gene has CDR1 SGHDT and CDR2 YYEEEE. The CDR3 region is CAGSLVGGPGTEAFF. The CDR3 nucleotides are TGTGCCGGCAGCTTGGTGGGGGGGCCGGGGACTGAAGCTTTCTTT. The full variable domain, its missing parts supplied by reference TRBV5-6 and TRBJ1-1, is DAGVTQSPTHLIKTRGQQVTLRCSPKSGHDTVSWYQQALGQGPQFIFQYYEEEERQRGNFPDRFSGHQFPNYSSELNVNALLLGDSALYLCAGSLVGGPGTEAFFGQGTRLTVV.

This clonotype was seen repeatedly, ten times or more. This chain uses TRBV7-9 with TRBJ2-1; D is uncertain. CDR3 size: 14 residues. V was shortened by 5 bases and J by 8 bases, with 16 bases between the two germline ends. In germline, CDR1 is SEHNR, CDR2 FQNEAQ (reference sequence). CDR3 sequence: CASSHTSGRDEQFF. In DNA form, the CDR3 reads TGTGCCAGCAGCCATACTTCAGGTCGCGATGAGCAGTTCTTC.

This clonotype has a count of ten or more. CDR3 nucleotide sequence: TGTGCCAGCAGCCGGAACAGGGGCCTTGAGACCCAGTACTTC. This sequence encodes CASSRNRGLETQYF. V gene TRBV7-2 combines with J gene TRBJ2-5; 7 bases match TRBD1. V dropped 5 bases and J dropped 5; count of bases not matched to a gene: 8. Looked up from germline, CDR1 is SGHTA and CDR2 is FQGNSA. The CDR3 spans 14 residues.

This clonotype has a count of ten or more. The gene calls are TRBV4-2 and TRBJ2-1, with D uncertain. The V gene lost 0 bases and the J gene lost 1 base, with 7 bases spanning the gap. Looked up from germline, CDR1 is LGHNA and CDR2 is YNFKEQ. The CDR3 has 15 residues. The DNA of the CDR3 is TGTGCCAGCAGCCAAGAAATGGGATCCTACAATGAGCAGTTCTTC. Its protein is CASSQEMGSYNEQFF.

The chain is built from TRBV12-3 or TRBV12-4 and TRBJ1-2; no firm D call. This CDR3 is built from 15 residues. Trimming removed 3 bases from V and 2 bases from J, with 13 bases in between. The CDR3: CASSFGPGRNYGYTF. CDR3 sequence (DNA): TGTGCCAGCAGTTTCGGCCCTGGCAGAAACTATGGCTACACCTTC.

There are many counts of this clonotype. The chain is built from TRBV9 and TRBJ1-2; 9 nucleotides agree with TRBD1. The CDR3 extends over 15 amino acids. The germline CDR1 and CDR2 sequences are SGDLS and YYNGEE. The junction had 2 bases not matched to a gene; V was cut back by 2 bases and J by 0 bases. This CDR3 reads CASSVGQGANYGYTF. CDR3 coding DNA: TGTGCCAGCAGCGTGGGACAGGGTGCTAACTATGGCTACACCTTC.

J is TRBJ1-1 and V is TRBV29-1; D is perhaps TRBD1 (6 bases). The V gene's germline CDR1 is SQVTM and CDR2 ANQGSEA. Trimming pared 6 bases from V and 5 bases from J, leaving 22 bases between. CDR3 length: 15 amino acids. CDR3 protein: CSVGAVGGIATEAFF. In DNA, the CDR3 is TGCAGCGTGGGGGCTGTTGGGGGGATTGCGACTGAAGCTTTCTTT.

This clonotype showed up just a few times. Compared with germline, one end of the junction differs, possibly owing to a read error. The gene calls are TRBV19 and TRBJ2-7, with D perhaps given as TRBD1 or TRBD2 (5 bases each). CDR3 length: 12 residues. Germline V gene data show CDR1 as LNHDA and CDR2 as SQIVND (reference sequence). For the CDR3, the DNA is TGTGCCAGTAGCCTGGTGGGCAGGGAGTTCTTCTTC. Translation gives CASSLVGREFFF.

This clonotype was picked up many times. The V gene is TRBV7-2, the J gene TRBJ1-4, with unresolved D. CDR3 length equals 15 residues. Germline V gene lookup returns CDR1 SGHTA and CDR2 FQGNSA. V dropped 2 bases and J dropped 6 bases, with 13 bases sitting between them. The CDR3 nucleotides are TGTGCCAGCAGCTTAATCGGGGTTTCGGATGAAAAACTGTTTTTT. As protein: CASSLIGVSDEKLFF.

This clonotype was picked up many times. The V gene is TRBV12-3 or TRBV12-4, the J gene TRBJ1-5; 7 positions agree with TRBD1. The CDR3 is 15 residues long. J lost 2 bases, V lost 3 bases, and 4 bases had no gene match. CDR3: CASSFSGTGNQPQHF. CDR3 DNA: TGTGCCAGCAGTTTCTCTGGGACAGGCAATCAGCCCCAGCATTTT.

Only one count was recorded for this clonotype. With a much larger clone just one base away, this may be a read error. The V gene is TRBV9, the J gene TRBJ1-4; D is unresolved. Per germline, CDR1 SGDLS and CDR2 YYNGEE. V shed 2 bases and J shed 10 bases, with 9 bases lying between them. CDR3 length: 12 residues. The CDR3 DNA reads TGTGCCAGCAGCGTTGAATCCGGAAAACTGTTTTTT. This translates into CASSVESGKLFF.